The next 27 T cell receptor beta chains were all read from a single sample in a study of post-analysis software for immune sequencing data. General study results and limits: Roughly five TRBV segments appeared more often in patients than in controls, and TRBV5-6, TRBV5-1 and TRBV20-1 were among these.

No antigen is known for these receptors. Carried by the TCR beta cDNA libraries were unique molecular identifiers. TCRdb re-called the PCR reads with MiXCR, one entry per CDR3 protein. The sample records fewer than 600,000 distinct CDR3 sequences, over 35% being singletons. The sequenced sample was blood. The receptor source for this set is a girl aged 5 to 17 with multiple sclerosis.

The count of this clonotype is one. The chain uses TRBV5-1 and TRBJ1-2; 9 bases map to TRBD1. The CDR3 totals 13 residues. Germline V gives CDR1 SGHRS, CDR2 YFSETQ. V was clipped by 4 bases and J by 8 bases; unmatched bases: 6. CDR3 DNA sequence: TGCGCCAGCAGCACGGACAGGGGCGGAGGCTACACCTTC. Translating gives CASSTDRGGGYTF.

This rearrangement joins TRBV9 to TRBJ2-2, with 8 bases identical to TRBD2. Germline CDR1 reads SGDLS; CDR2 reads YYNGEE. This CDR3 contains 18 residues. V was clipped by 1 base and J by 0 bases; unmatched bases: 8. CDR3 DNA sequence: TGTGCCAGCAGCGTACCAACGGGGGGGACAACGAACACCGGGGAGCTGTTTTTT. This encodes CASSVPTGGTTNTGELFF.

This chain uses TRBV6-6 with TRBJ2-4, with 9 bases matching TRBD1. TRBJ2-7 explains the end of the DNA better; the J call may be wrong. The CDR3 is made up of 16 amino acids. Germline V gene sequence: CDR1 MNHNY, CDR2 SVGAGI (reference sequence). The CDR3 sequence is CASSYSARDRDYEQYF. CDR3 sequence (DNA): TGTGCCAGCAGTTACTCCGCCCGGGACAGGGACTACGAGCAGTACTTC.

J is TRBJ2-2 and V is TRBV29-1; 9 positions match TRBD1. The germline V gene encodes CDR1 SQVTM and CDR2 ANQGSEA. Losses at the gene ends were 1 base for V and 5 bases for J; bases not matched to a gene: 5. The CDR3 runs 15 residues. CDR3 protein: CSVEAGTGWTGELFF. The CDR3 nucleotides are TGCAGCGTTGAAGCCGGGACAGGGTGGACCGGGGAGCTGTTTTTT.

The DNA of the CDR3 is TGTGCCAGCAGCCAAGGGCAGGGGTATAGCCATGGCTACACCTTC. Encoded protein: CASSQGQGYSHGYTF. This chain uses TRBV3-1 with TRBJ1-2, with a possible D match to TRBD1 (6 bases). The CDR3 sequence is 15 residues long. The germline CDR1 and CDR2 sequences are LGHDT and YNNKEL (reference sequence). The V and J ends lost 1 base and 6 bases respectively, with 15 bases between them.

This clonotype showed up just once. The chain combines TRBV5-1 with TRBJ1-1; the match to TRBD1 covers 7 bases. V lost 0 bases to trimming and J lost 3 bases; unmatched junction nucleotides: 2. The length of the CDR3 is 14 residues. Germline V gene data show CDR1 as SGHRS and CDR2 as YFSETQ. The CDR3 spells CASSLDGTDTEAFF. The CDR3 bases are TGCGCCAGCAGCTTGGATGGGACAGACACTGAAGCTTTCTTT. Full variable domain (outside the CDR3, taken from reference TRBV5-1 and TRBJ1-1): KAGVTQTPRYLIKTRGQQVTLSCSPISGHRSVSWYQQTPGQGLQFLFEYFSETQRNKGNFPGRFSGRQFSNSRSEMNVSTLELGDSALYLCASSLDGTDTEAFFGQGTRLTVV.

The chain recombines TRBV12-3 or TRBV12-4 with TRBJ1-4, with TRBD1 matching over 8 bases. CDR3 length: 14 amino acids. Unmatched junction bases numbered 2, after V lost 3 bases and J lost 5 bases. The CDR3 region is CASSFGDRNEKLFF. CDR3 DNA: TGTGCCAGCAGTTTCGGGGACAGGAATGAAAAACTGTTTTTT.

The gene calls are TRBV6-1 and TRBJ1-2, with TRBD1 matching 7 bases. J lost 8 bases, V lost 2 bases, and 8 bases had no gene match. Germline CDR1 is MNHNS and CDR2 is SASEGT. This CDR3 is built from 14 residues. Here the CDR3 DNA reads TGTGCCAGCAGTGAAACCGACAGGGCGGGCGGCTACACCTTC. Translation gives CASSETDRAGGYTF.

The gene calls are TRBV6-2 or TRBV6-3 and TRBJ2-4; TRBD2 aligns across 8 bases. Germline assignment: CDR1 MNHEY and CDR2 SVGEGT. The V and J ends lost 4 bases and 2 bases, in that order; junction bases with no gene match: 10. This CDR3 is 17 amino acids long. The CDR3 DNA reads TGTGCCAGCAGTTCATCAGGACTAGCAATGACCAAAAACATTCAGTACTTC. The encoded protein is CASSSSGLAMTKNIQYF.

This clonotype was observed once. The V call is TRBV7-9, the J call TRBJ1-1; D is possibly TRBD1 (5 bases). The germline V and J ends were trimmed by 7 bases and 5 bases, with 11 bases remaining between them. This CDR3 is 12 amino acids long. Germline lookup yields CDR1 SEHNR and CDR2 FQNEAQ (reference sequence). CDR3 in amino acids: CASTGKGTEAFF. CDR3 nucleotide sequence: TGTGCCAGCACAGGGAAAGGGACTGAAGCTTTCTTT. Drawing the rest from reference TRBV7-9 and TRBJ1-1, the complete variable domain is DTGVSQNPRHKITKRGQNVTFRCDPISEHNRLYWYRQTLGQGPEFLTYFQNEAQLEKSRLLSDRFSAERPKGSFSTLEIQRTEQGDSAMYLCASTGKGTEAFFGQGTRLTVV.

The chain employs TRBV15 and TRBJ1-1, with a possible D match to TRBD1 (6 bases). V was pared by 3 bases and J by 3 bases, with 17 bases between. Per germline, CDR1 LNHNV and CDR2 YYDKDF (reference sequence). The CDR3 is made up of 16 amino acids. CDR3 DNA sequence: TGTGCCACCAGCAGGGGAACGACAGGATCTTACACTGAAGCTTTCTTT. Protein sequence: CATSRGTTGSYTEAFF.

Only one count was recorded for this clonotype. This CDR3 reads CASSLFQGRETQYF. CDR3 coding DNA: TGTGCCAGCAGTTTATTTCAGGGGAGGGAGACCCAGTACTTC. V usage is TRBV28 and J usage is TRBJ2-5; tentatively, D is TRBD1 or TRBD2 (6 bases each). Looked up from germline, CDR1 is MDHEN and CDR2 is SYDVKM. The CDR3 is 14 residues long. Trimming left V 1 base short and J 5 bases short, with 11 bases between.

This rearrangement joins TRBV3-1 to TRBJ2-1; perhaps D is TRBD1 or TRBD2 (5 bases each). Germline values: CDR1 LGHDT, CDR2 YNNKEL (reference sequence). This CDR3 spans 16 amino acids. V was shortened by 2 bases and J by 5 bases, with 16 bases between the two germline ends. The CDR3 coding sequence is TGTGCCAGCAGCCAACGTCCCGGGACGGGAAACAATGAGCAGTTCTTC. Protein sequence: CASSQRPGTGNNEQFF.

This clonotype was observed a handful of times. The V gene is TRBV15, the J gene TRBJ2-4; TRBD2 agrees at 8 bases. Per the germline V gene, CDR1 is LNHNV and CDR2 is YYDKDF (reference sequence). The CDR3 sequence is 17 residues long. Losses at the gene ends were 8 bases for V and 0 bases for J; bases not matched to a gene: 12. CDR3 sequence: CATCVGLARSAKNIQYF. The CDR3 DNA is TGTGCCACCTGCGTCGGACTAGCCCGTTCAGCCAAAAACATTCAGTACTTC.

The rearrangement links TRBV6-5 to TRBJ2-5; tentative D call: TRBD1 (6 bases). V was clipped by 4 bases and J by 5 bases, with 14 bases between them. Germline loops: CDR1 MNHEY, CDR2 SVGAGI. There are 14 residues in the CDR3. The CDR3 nucleotides are TGTGCCAGCAGTTTACTTGGGGGCCCGGAGACCCAGTACTTC. Translation: CASSLLGGPETQYF.

The chain links TRBV7-9 to TRBJ2-7; D is perhaps TRBD1 (6 bases). V lost 3 bases, J lost 0 bases, and 15 bases lay in between. This CDR3 comprises 16 residues. The germline V gene has CDR1 SEHNR and CDR2 FQNEAQ (reference sequence). The CDR3 loop reads CASSFPRDRSSYEQYF. The CDR3 DNA reads as TGTGCCAGCAGCTTTCCCCGCGACAGGTCCTCCTACGAGCAGTACTTC.

This clonotype showed up just a few times. This chain uses TRBV20-1 with TRBJ2-3; 8 bases align to TRBD2. V lost 5 bases, J lost 6 bases, and 7 bases stayed unmatched. CDR1 and CDR2 from the germline V gene are DFQATT and SNEGSKA (reference sequence). This CDR3 region has 13 residues. CDR3: CSASRTSRDTQYF. The CDR3 nucleotides read TGCAGTGCTTCCCGGACTAGCCGGGATACGCAGTATTTT.

The chain combines TRBV28 with TRBJ2-1, with D possibly called TRBD1 or TRBD2 (5 bases each). Looked up from germline, CDR1 is MDHEN and CDR2 is SYDVKM. CDR3 length equals 17 residues. Between the trimmed V and J ends, which lost 5 bases and 2 bases, there was a span of 19 bases. The chain's CDR3 is CASSGSEGRGTYNEQFF. CDR3 DNA sequence: TGTGCCAGCAGTGGCTCTGAGGGGAGAGGGACCTACAATGAGCAGTTCTTC.

V usage is TRBV24-1 and J usage is TRBJ2-2; D remains unclear. Between the trimmed V and J ends, which lost 3 bases and 3 bases, there was a span of 13 bases. The CDR3 loop spans 16 amino acids. Germline values: CDR1 KGHDR, CDR2 SFDVKD. The CDR3 region is CATSDLPAFYTGELFF. The DNA for the CDR3 is TGTGCCACCAGTGATCTGCCCGCCTTCTACACCGGGGAGCTGTTTTTT.

This clonotype was counted a few times. CDR3 in amino acids: CASSEGGRWDEQFF. The CDR3 DNA reads as TGTGCCAGCAGTGAGGGCGGGAGATGGGATGAGCAGTTCTTC. The V and J genes are TRBV6-1 and TRBJ2-1, with 7 bases that match TRBD2. Losses at the gene ends were 3 bases for V and 8 bases for J; bases not matched to a gene: 7. This CDR3 has 14 amino acids. Germline V gene lookup returns CDR1 MNHNS and CDR2 SASEGT.

J is TRBJ2-7 and V is TRBV10-3, with 7 bases aligning to TRBD2. Germline V gene lookup returns CDR1 ENHRY and CDR2 SYGVKD. The CDR3 sequence is 14 residues long. The V segment lost 2 bases and the J segment 7 bases; nucleotides outside the gene matches: 8. CDR3 sequence reads: CAISEGRAIIEQYF. CDR3 in DNA: TGTGCCATCAGTGAGGGGAGGGCCATCATAGAGCAGTACTTC.

This sequence joins TRBV4-1 and TRBJ1-4; 7 bases fit TRBD1. The ends lost 7 bases at V and 7 bases at J; junction bases unmatched: 9. The CDR3 length is 14 residues. Looked up from germline, CDR1 is MGHRA and CDR2 is YSYEKL. The CDR3 here is CASKLGTASEKLFF. The CDR3 DNA reads as TGCGCCAGCAAATTAGGGACAGCCAGTGAAAAACTGTTTTTT.

The CDR3 bases are TGCAGTGCCAGTGGGCGTAAACCCCCCTACGAGCAGTACTTC. It is translated as CSASGRKPPYEQYF. V gene TRBV20-1 combines with J gene TRBJ2-7, with D unresolved. The germline gives CDR1 DFQATT, CDR2 SNEGSKA (reference sequence). This CDR3 region has 14 residues. The V end lost 6 bases, the J end lost 2 bases, and 17 bases lay between the germline ends.

This clonotype occurred a few times. The chain links TRBV20-1 to TRBJ1-2; maybe TRBD1 (5 bases). The CDR3 spans 13 residues. The germline gives CDR1 DFQATT, CDR2 SNEGSKA (reference sequence). The germline V and J ends were trimmed by 0 bases and 4 bases, with 9 bases remaining between them. In DNA, the CDR3 is TGCAGTGCTAGAGAGGGACTGACCTATGGCTACACCTTC. It translates to CSAREGLTYGYTF.

The gene calls are TRBV6-1 and TRBJ2-7; D is perhaps TRBD1 (6 bases). Trimming took 3 bases from V and 3 from J, leaving 12 bases between them. This CDR3 region has 14 residues. CDR1 MNHNS and CDR2 SASEGT come from the germline V gene. CDR3 in amino acids: CASSDRGRGYEQYF. The CDR3 DNA sequence: TGTGCCAGCAGTGATCGCGGCAGGGGCTACGAGCAGTACTTC.

The J gene is TRBJ2-7, the V gene TRBV7-9; D might be TRBD1 or TRBD2, each matching 5 bases. The CDR3 runs to 15 residues. Germline lookup yields CDR1 SEHNR and CDR2 FQNEAQ (reference sequence). V was shortened by 1 base and J by 5 bases, with 15 bases between the two germline ends. CDR3: CASSLGSAGSHEQYF. DNA for the CDR3: TGTGCCAGCAGCTTAGGATCGGCAGGGAGCCACGAGCAGTACTTC. The variable domain in full, completed from reference TRBV7-9 and TRBJ2-7, reads DTGVSQNPRHKITKRGQNVTFRCDPISEHNRLYWYRQTLGQGPEFLTYFQNEAQLEKSRLLSDRFSAERPKGSFSTLEIQRTEQGDSAMYLCASSLGSAGSHEQYFGPGTRLTVT.

This sequence joins TRBV20-1 and TRBJ2-1; D is unclear. Trimming removed 0 bases from V and 8 bases from J, with 14 bases in between. Germline loops: CDR1 DFQATT, CDR2 SNEGSKA (reference sequence). The CDR3 runs 14 residues. The CDR3 nucleotides are TGCAGTGCTAGAGATCGGGCTGTAATCCATGAGCAGTTCTTC. Its protein is CSARDRAVIHEQFF.